Listed below are T cell receptor beta chains from one sample, sequenced in a study of T cells in Graves' hyperthyroidism and ophthalmopathy. TCRdb recomputed calls from the multiplex PCR reads with MiXCR, one row per CDR3 protein. The sample contains hundreds of thousands of distinct CDR3 sequences, 11% to 15% of which appear only once. The specimen was blood. Receptors were obtained from a woman younger than 35 with Graves' hyperthyroidism. CDR3s include the opening cysteine and the closing phenylalanine or tryptophan.

V	J	CDR3
TRBV7-9	TRBJ2-1	CASSLGTSGRYNEQFF
TRBV5-8	TRBJ1-2	CASSLFSPTIITQDYGYTF
TRBV29-1	TRBJ2-7	CSVVTPRAPYEQYF
TRBV30	TRBJ1-5	CAWSVQRIPLQPQHF
TRBV6-2/TRBV6-3	TRBJ1-2	CASSYSGREDYGYTF
TRBV7-8	TRBJ1-1	CASESEGRGTEAFF
TRBV3-1	TRBJ2-7	CASGGNLAGLGEQYF
TRBV6-1	TRBJ2-3	CASSMRTSGPGVGTQYF
TRBV29-1	TRBJ2-7	CSVEEASGAYEQYF
TRBV4-1	TRBJ2-3	CASSRIQGTRISTDTQYF
TRBV19	TRBJ2-6	CASALGHGISGANVLTF
TRBV11-2	TRBJ2-1	CASSFILRDSSYNEQFF
TRBV6-1	TRBJ1-4	CASSYTTGGEEEKLFF
TRBV12-3/TRBV12-4	TRBJ2-7	CASDGRKYSYEQYF
TRBV20-1	TRBJ2-5	CSARGKDVLGLRSFETQYF
TRBV7-2	TRBJ1-1	CASSLETPNTEAFF
TRBV15	TRBJ2-5	CATSRQGKTQYF
TRBV5-1	TRBJ1-1	CASSLGRRRVDTEAFF
TRBV9	TRBJ2-5	CASSGGGMEETQYF
TRBV7-9	TRBJ1-1	CASSETGASEAFF
TRBV30	TRBJ2-3	CAWSRPGVGTDTQYF
TRBV29-1	TRBJ2-7	CSVGGGPSYEQYF
TRBV20-1	TRBJ2-5	CSASLGVQETQYF
TRBV27	TRBJ2-1	CASSLSEGQGIYNEQFF
TRBV11-3	TRBJ1-6	CASSFTGRGNSPLHF
TRBV7-3	TRBJ2-7	CASSPPRGRVYEQYF
TRBV7-8	TRBJ2-1	CASSLGQLAGWNEQFF
TRBV13	TRBJ2-2	CASSLNGDRILGINTGELFF
TRBV3-1	TRBJ1-2	CASSQYTGHHYGYTF
TRBV12-3/TRBV12-4	TRBJ1-3	CASSFRIRPLLGNTIYF
TRBV3-1	TRBJ2-7	CASSSPRTRKTYEQYF
TRBV11-2	TRBJ2-7	CASSLTTSGSSYEQYF
TRBV14	TRBJ1-4	CASSGSLNEKLFF
TRBV6-1	TRBJ2-1	CASRDRLNEGQFF
TRBV20-1	TRBJ2-4	CSARAPGGGSRNIQYF
TRBV6-1	TRBJ2-3	CASRKGTDTQYF
TRBV7-9	TRBJ2-7	CASSFDLQGAYEQYF
TRBV6-5	TRBJ2-7	CASSYSGDLEQYF
TRBV3-1	TRBJ1-1	CASSQGRQLNTEAFF
TRBV11-2	TRBJ2-5	CASSLAGLEKRETQYF
TRBV20-1	TRBJ2-1	CSAIQTSRRTNEQFF
TRBV7-9	TRBJ2-5	CASSFPWGGETQYF
TRBV4-3	TRBJ1-4	CASSQDGGSLYGEKLFF